Sequencing of this TCR beta chain was carried out in a study of PD-1 blockade in classical Hodgkin lymphoma. Study findings and constraints: Nivolumab initiated under 1 year post-ASCT led to patient exclusion. Baseline TCR diversity was reportedly lower in newly diagnosed patients than in healthy donors. It was reported as lower still in relapsed/refractory patients. Complete responders matched newly diagnosed patients in baseline diversity.

As for this clone: Antigen unknown.

Some clones are missing from TCRdb's copy, which holds only in-frame ones; the method was immunoSEQ multiplex PCR. Seen here are fewer than 100,000 clones, roughly 89% observed once, and the top ten hold roughly a fifth. The V and J ends lost 0 bases and 4 bases respectively, with 8 bases between them. Germline V gene sequence: CDR1 SGHVS, CDR2 FQNEAQ. This CDR3 has 14 residues. Patients all relapsed after autologous stem cell transplantation, and there was variation in brentuximab vedotin exposure. Complete response, partial response or progressive disease constituted the best response categories observed.

This TCR was recovered from a human donor with classical Hodgkin lymphoma. Sample: peripheral blood mononuclear cells (PBMCs), taken at baseline. The V call is TRBV7-8, the J call TRBJ2-3, with D unresolved. CDR3 amino acids: CASSLARVPDTQYF. The DNA for the CDR3 is TGTGCCAGCAGCTTAGCCCGTGTACCAGATACGCAGTATTTT.